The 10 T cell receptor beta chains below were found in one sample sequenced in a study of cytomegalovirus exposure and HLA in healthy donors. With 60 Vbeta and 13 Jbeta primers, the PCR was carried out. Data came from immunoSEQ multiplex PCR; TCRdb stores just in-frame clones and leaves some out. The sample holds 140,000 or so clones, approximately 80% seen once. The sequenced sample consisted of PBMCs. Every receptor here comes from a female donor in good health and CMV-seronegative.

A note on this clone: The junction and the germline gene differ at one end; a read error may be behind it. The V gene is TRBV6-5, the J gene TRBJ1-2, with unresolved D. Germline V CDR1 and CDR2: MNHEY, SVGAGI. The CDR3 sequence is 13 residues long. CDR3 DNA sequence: TGTGCCAGCAGTTACTCTTGGAGGGAAAGCTACCCCTTC. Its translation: CASSYSWRESYPF.

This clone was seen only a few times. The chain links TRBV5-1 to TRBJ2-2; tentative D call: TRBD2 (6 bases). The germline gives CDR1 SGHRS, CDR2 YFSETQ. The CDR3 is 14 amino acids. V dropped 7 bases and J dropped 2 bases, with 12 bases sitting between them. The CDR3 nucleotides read TGCGCCAGCGCTAGGCGGGATAACACCGGGGAGCTGTTTTTT. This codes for CASARRDNTGELFF.

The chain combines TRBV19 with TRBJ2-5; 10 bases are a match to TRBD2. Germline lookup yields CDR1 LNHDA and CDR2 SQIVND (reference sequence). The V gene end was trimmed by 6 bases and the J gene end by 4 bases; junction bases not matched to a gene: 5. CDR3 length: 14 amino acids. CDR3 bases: TGTGCCAGTAGGGAGCGGGGGGGCTCAGAGACCCAGTACTTC. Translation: CASRERGGSETQYF.

CDR3 sequence (DNA): TGCGCCAGCAGCCCGTCAGGGATGAACACTGAAGCTTTCTTT. It yields the protein CASSPSGMNTEAFF. The V and J genes are TRBV5-1 and TRBJ1-1; a weak D match, TRBD1 (5 bases). CDR1 is SGHRS, CDR2 YFSETQ, per germline. The V end lost 4 bases, the J end lost 0 bases, and 10 bases lay between the germline ends. This CDR3 is 14 amino acids long.

CDR3 sequence (DNA): TGTGCCAGTAGTAGCGGGGCCGAGGCCGGGGAGCTGTTTTTT. Its translation: CASSSGAEAGELFF. The gene calls are TRBV19 and TRBJ2-2, with a tentative D call TRBD2 (6 bases). This CDR3 spans 14 amino acids. Per germline, CDR1 LNHDA and CDR2 SQIVND (reference sequence). Trimming shortened V by 4 bases and J by 6 bases, and 12 bases separated the two germline ends.

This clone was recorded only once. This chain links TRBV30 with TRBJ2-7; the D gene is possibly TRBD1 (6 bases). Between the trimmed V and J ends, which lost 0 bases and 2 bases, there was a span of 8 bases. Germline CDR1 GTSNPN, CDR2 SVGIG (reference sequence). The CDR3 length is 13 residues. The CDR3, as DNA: TGTGCCTGGAGTGTGGACAGACCCTACGAGCAGTACTTC. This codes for CAWSVDRPYEQYF. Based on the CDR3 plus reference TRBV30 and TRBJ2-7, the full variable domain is SQTIHQWPATLVQPVGSPLSLECTVEGTSNPNLYWYRQAAGRGLQLLFYSVGIGQISSEVPQNLSASRPQDRQFILSSKKLLLSDSGFYLCAWSVDRPYEQYFGPGTRLTVT.

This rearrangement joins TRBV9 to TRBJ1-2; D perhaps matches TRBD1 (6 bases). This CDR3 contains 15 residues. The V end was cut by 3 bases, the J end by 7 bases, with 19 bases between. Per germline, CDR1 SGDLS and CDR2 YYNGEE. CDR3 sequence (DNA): TGTGCCAGCAGCGCCACAGGGTGGAATGATGCTGGCTACACCTTC. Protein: CASSATGWNDAGYTF.

CDR3 loop: CASSTGGNEAFF. The CDR3 DNA reads TGTGCCAGCAGTACAGGGGGCAATGAAGCTTTCTTT. The rearrangement links TRBV28 to TRBJ1-1; 9 nucleotides line up with TRBD1. CDR3 length: 12 residues. V was pared by 5 bases and J by 7 bases, with 2 bases of the junction left unmatched. Germline CDR1 is MDHEN and CDR2 is SYDVKM.

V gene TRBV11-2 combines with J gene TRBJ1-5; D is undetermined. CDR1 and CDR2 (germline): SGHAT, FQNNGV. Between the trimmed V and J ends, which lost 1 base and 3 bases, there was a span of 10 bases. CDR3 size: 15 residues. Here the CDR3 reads CASSLGERPNQPQHF. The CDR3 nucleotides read TGTGCCAGCAGCTTAGGGGAGAGACCCAATCAGCCCCAGCATTTT. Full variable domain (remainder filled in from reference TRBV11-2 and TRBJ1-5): EAGVAQSPRYKIIEKRQSVAFWCNPISGHATLYWYQQILGQGPKLLIQFQNNGVVDDSQLPKDRFSAERLKGVDSTLKIQPAKLEDSAVYLCASSLGERPNQPQHFGDGTRLSIL.

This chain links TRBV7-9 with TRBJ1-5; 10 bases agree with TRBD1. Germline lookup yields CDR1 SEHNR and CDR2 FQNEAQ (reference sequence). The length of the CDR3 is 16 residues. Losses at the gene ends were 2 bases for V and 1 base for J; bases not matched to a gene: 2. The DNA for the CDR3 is TGTGCCAGCAGCTTATCGGACAGGGGGAGCAATCAGCCCCAGCATTTT. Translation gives CASSLSDRGSNQPQHF.